This is a list of T cell receptor beta chains from one sample in a study of blood T cell repertoires in COVID-19. Generated by immunoSEQ multiplex PCR, the TCRdb table keeps only in-frame clones and is missing some. The repertoire consists of over 300,000 clones, with about 82% occurring once and the leading ten covering 7.2%. The sequenced material came from peripheral blood. Receptors were obtained from a human donor in a cohort sampled during active COVID-19. The CDR3 runs from the conserved cysteine through the conserved F or W.

v_call,cdr3_length,cdr3_aa
TRBV11-2,14,CASSLLLGSAEAFF
TRBV6-5,13,CASSKRGNQPQHF
TRBV4-2,17,CASSRRAGEEYTDTQYF
TRBV5-1,15,CASSPDRQSPGELFF
TRBV3-1/TRBV3-2,16,CASSQERKSSGNTIYF
TRBV7-9,14,CASSSSGAVQPQHF
TRBV2,16,CASSETGGAYNSPLHF
TRBV28,15,CASSFSGGSGNTIYF
TRBV5-1,16,CASSLAGAASGNTIYF
TRBV10-3,16,CAISDQGAGVGNEQFF
TRBV5-1,15,CASSTSGGSSYEQYF
TRBV3-1/TRBV3-2,13,CASSPGGLSPLHF
TRBV19,13,CASSRDNGYEQYF
TRBV10-3,14,CAITATGENSPLHF
TRBV10-3,16,CAISESGHLNNSPLHF
TRBV7-9,15,CASEEGRGSNQPQHF
TRBV24-1,15,CATSDLAGGKETQYF
TRBV28,13,CASGDRGDQPQHF
TRBV13,13,CASSSNRDYGYTF
TRBV10-2,13,CATSGQGDTEAFF
TRBV29-1,14,CSVSGTGFYQPQHF
TRBV18,15,CASSPRTGAEDTQYF
TRBV28,13,CASSPPRGYGYTF